This TCR beta chain derives from a study of blood T cell repertoires in COVID-19. The repertoire was sequenced with immunoSEQ multiplex PCR; TCRdb's copy has only in-frame clones and lacks some. This sample has almost 400,000 clones, with roughly 90% found just once. Trimming removed 6 bases from V and 0 bases from J, with 8 bases in between. This CDR3 is 15 amino acids long. The germline CDR1 and CDR2 sequences are KGHDR and SFDVKD. This receptor was taken from a woman aged 25-40 years with acute COVID-19. The sample comprised PBMCs or T cells enriched from blood (not recorded which). V and J are TRBV24-1 and TRBJ1-6; D is undetermined. The CDR3 region has the DNA TGTGCCACCAGTTCCGGGAGCTCCTATAATTCACCCCTCCACTTT. Amino acids: CATSSGSSYNSPLHF.